This T cell receptor beta chain is from a study of beta chain features in type 1 diabetes. Study-level findings and limits: People with Type 1 diabetes carried modestly yet significantly shorter TCRB CDR3s in all four CD4+ subsets.

V was cut by 6 bases and J by 5 bases, with 7 bases left in between. The CDR3 consists of 12 residues. Germline CDR1 is MNHEY and CDR2 is SVGAGI. This clone has a handful of counts. The antigen is not known. Expressed TCRB transcripts were sequenced because the entire RNA isolate underwent reverse transcription. Here immunoSEQ multiplex PCR was the method, and the copy in TCRdb shows in-frame clones only, minus some. The sample carries 250,000 to 350,000 clones, about 10% recorded once. The sequence was obtained from a woman in her 30s in good health. Sequencing input: naive CD4+ T cells from blood. The chain is built from TRBV6-5 and TRBJ1-4; tentatively, D is TRBD1 (6 bases). CDR3 protein: CASRQGNEKLFF. The CDR3, as DNA: TGTGCCAGCAGGCAGGGGAATGAAAAACTGTTTTTT.